This T cell receptor (beta chain) was profiled in a study of radiotherapy plus CTLA-4 blockade in lung cancer. General study results and limits: Peripheral blood showed expansion of tumor-derived TCR clones after radiotherapy and ipilimumab. Reports state that early shifts in blood T cell clones, with interferon-beta, best predicted response.

For this clone: Its antigen is not identified.

The CDR3 consists of 13 residues. Germline V gene data show CDR1 as MNHEY and CDR2 as SMNVEV (reference sequence). Trimming removed 8 bases from V and 7 bases from J; junction bases left unmatched: 7. Repertoires were generated with immunoSEQ multiplex PCR, while TCRdb's copy carries only in-frame clones and drops some. The data contain more than 65,000 clones, 80% to 85% of them singletons. The sample in question was peripheral blood, obtained from a patient treated with radiotherapy plus ipilimumab. This chain links TRBV27 with TRBJ1-4; TRBD1 matches 7 bases. This TCR was recovered from a human donor with non-small cell lung cancer who had stable disease on radiotherapy plus ipilimumab. CDR3 sequence: CASRTGLLEKLFF. For the CDR3, the DNA is TGTGCCAGCCGGACAGGCCTGCTTGAAAAACTGTTTTTT.